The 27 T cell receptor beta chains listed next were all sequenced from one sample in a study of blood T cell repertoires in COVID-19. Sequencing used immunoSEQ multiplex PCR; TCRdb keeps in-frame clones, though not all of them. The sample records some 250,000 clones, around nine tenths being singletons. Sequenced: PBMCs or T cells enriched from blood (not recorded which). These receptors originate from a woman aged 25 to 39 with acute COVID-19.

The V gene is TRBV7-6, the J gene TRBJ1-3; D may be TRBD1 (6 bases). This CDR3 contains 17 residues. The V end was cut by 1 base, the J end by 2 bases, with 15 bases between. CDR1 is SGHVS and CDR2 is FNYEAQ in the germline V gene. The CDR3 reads CASSLGTARSAGNTIYF. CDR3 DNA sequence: TGTGCCAGCAGCTTAGGGACAGCCCGGAGCGCTGGAAACACCATATATTTT.

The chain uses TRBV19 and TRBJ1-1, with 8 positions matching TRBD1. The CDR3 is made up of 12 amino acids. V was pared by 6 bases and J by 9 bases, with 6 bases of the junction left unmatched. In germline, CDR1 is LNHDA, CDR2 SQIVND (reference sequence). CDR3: CASRGTGPQAFF. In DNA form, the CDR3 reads TGTGCCAGTAGAGGGACAGGCCCCCAAGCTTTCTTT.

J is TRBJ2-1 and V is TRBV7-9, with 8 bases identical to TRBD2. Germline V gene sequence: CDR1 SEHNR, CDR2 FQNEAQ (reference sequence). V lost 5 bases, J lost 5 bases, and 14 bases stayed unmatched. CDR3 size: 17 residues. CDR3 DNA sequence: TGTGCCAGCAGCCCCCGGATAGAGCGGGGGATTAACAATGAGCAGTTCTTC. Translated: CASSPRIERGINNEQFF.

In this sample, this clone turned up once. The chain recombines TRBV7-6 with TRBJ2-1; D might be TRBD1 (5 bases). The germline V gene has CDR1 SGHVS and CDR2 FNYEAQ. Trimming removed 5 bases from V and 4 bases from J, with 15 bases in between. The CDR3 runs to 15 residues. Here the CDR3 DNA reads TGTGCCAGCAGCACGACAGACCTTAGATACAATGAGCAGTTCTTC. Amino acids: CASSTTDLRYNEQFF.

CDR3 sequence reads: CASSLYPPGYTF. In DNA, the CDR3 is TGTGCCAGCAGTTTATATCCCCCTGGCTACACCTTC. The V gene is TRBV12-3 or TRBV12-4, the J gene TRBJ1-2; D is uncertain. Trimming shortened V by 2 bases and J by 7 bases, and 8 bases separated the two germline ends. The CDR3 covers 12 residues.

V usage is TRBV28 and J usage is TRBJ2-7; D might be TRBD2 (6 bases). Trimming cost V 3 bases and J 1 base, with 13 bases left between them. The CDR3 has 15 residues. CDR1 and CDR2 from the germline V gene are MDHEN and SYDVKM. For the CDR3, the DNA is TGTGCCAGCAGTTTCCCCCGACGGGGGTCCTACGAGCAGTACTTC. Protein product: CASSFPRRGSYEQYF. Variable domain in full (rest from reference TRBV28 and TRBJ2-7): DVKVTQSSRYLVKRTGEKVFLECVQDMDHENMFWYRQDPGLGLRLIYFSYDVKMKEKGDIPEGYSVSREKKERFSLILESASTNQTSMYLCASSFPRRGSYEQYFGPGTRLTVT.

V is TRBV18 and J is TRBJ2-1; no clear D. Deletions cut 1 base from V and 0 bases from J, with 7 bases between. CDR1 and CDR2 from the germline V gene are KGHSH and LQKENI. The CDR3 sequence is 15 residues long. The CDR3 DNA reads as TGTGCCAGCTCACCACTGATGAGCTCCTACAATGAGCAGTTCTTC. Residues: CASSPLMSSYNEQFF.

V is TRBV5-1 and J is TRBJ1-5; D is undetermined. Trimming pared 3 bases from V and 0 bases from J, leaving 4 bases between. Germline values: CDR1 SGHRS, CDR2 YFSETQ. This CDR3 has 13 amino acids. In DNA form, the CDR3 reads TGCGCCAGCAGCTCGGGTAGCAATCAGCCCCAGCATTTT. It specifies CASSSGSNQPQHF.

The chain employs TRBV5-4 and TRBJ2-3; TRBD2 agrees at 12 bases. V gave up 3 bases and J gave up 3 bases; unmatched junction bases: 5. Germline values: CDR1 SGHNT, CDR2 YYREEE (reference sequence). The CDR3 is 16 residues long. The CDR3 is CASSSGTSGSTDTQYF. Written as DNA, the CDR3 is TGTGCCAGCAGCTCGGGGACTAGCGGGTCAACAGATACGCAGTATTTT.

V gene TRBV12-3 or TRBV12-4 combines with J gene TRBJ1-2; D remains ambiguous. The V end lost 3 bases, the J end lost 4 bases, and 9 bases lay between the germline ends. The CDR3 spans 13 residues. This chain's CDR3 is CASSFDTTYGYTF. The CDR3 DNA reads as TGTGCCAGCAGTTTCGACACCACCTATGGCTACACCTTC.

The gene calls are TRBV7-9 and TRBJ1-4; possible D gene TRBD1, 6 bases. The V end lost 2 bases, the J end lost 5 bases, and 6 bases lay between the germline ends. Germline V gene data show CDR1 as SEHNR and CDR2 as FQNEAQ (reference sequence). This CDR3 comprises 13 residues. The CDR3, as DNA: TGTGCCAGCAGCTTACAGGGGAATGAAAAACTGTTTTTT. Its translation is CASSLQGNEKLFF.

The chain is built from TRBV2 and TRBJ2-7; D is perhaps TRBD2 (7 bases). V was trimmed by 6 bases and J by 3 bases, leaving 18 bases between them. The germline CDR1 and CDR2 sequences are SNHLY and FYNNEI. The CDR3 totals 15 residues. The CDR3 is CASRGWGGRGYEQYF. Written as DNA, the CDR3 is TGTGCCAGCAGGGGATGGGGGGGGCGCGGCTACGAGCAGTACTTC.

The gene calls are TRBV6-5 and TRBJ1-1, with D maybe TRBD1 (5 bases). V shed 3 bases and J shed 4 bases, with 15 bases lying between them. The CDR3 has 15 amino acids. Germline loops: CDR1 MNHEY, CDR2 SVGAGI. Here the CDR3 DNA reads TGTGCCAGCAGTTATTCCGAGCGGGGGTCCACTGAAGCTTTCTTT. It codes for CASSYSERGSTEAFF.

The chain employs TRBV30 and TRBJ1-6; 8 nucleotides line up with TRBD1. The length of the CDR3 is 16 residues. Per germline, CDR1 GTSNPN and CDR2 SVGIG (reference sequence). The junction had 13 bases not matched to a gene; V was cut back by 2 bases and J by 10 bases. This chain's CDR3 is CAWSLVGQGALSPLHF. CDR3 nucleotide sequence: TGTGCCTGGAGTTTGGTTGGCCAGGGGGCTCTCTCACCCCTCCACTTT. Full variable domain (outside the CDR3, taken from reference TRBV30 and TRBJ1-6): SQTIHQWPATLVQPVGSPLSLECTVEGTSNPNLYWYRQAAGRGLQLLFYSVGIGQISSEVPQNLSASRPQDRQFILSSKKLLLSDSGFYLCAWSLVGQGALSPLHFGNGTRLTVT.

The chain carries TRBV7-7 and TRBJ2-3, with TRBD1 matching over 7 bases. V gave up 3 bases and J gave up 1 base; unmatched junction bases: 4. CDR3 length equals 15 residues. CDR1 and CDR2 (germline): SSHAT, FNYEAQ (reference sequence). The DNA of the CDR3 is TGTGCCAGCAGCTTTGGGACAGAACGCACAGATACGCAGTATTTT. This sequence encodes CASSFGTERTDTQYF. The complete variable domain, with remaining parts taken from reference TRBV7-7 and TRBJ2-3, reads GAGVSQSPRYKVTKRGQDVTLRCDPISSHATLYWYQQALGQGPEFLTYFNYEAQPDKSGLPSDRFSAERPEGSISTLTIQRTEQRDSAMYRCASSFGTERTDTQYFGPGTRLTVL.

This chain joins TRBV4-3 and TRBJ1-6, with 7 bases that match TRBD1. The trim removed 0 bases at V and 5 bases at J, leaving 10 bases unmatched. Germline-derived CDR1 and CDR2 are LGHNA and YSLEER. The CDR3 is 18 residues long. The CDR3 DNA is TGCGCCAGCAGCCAAGATTTCATGGGACAGCTTAATAATTCACCCCTCCACTTT. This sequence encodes CASSQDFMGQLNNSPLHF.

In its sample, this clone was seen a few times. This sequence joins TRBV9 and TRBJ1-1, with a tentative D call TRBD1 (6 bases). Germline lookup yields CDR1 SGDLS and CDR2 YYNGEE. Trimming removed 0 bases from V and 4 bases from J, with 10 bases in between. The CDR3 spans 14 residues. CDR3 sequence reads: CASSVEAGVTEAFF. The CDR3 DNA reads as TGTGCCAGCAGCGTAGAGGCAGGGGTCACTGAAGCTTTCTTT.

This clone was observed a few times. The CDR3 bases are TGTGCCAGCAGCCAGGGCCACAGGGGGCTTGGTGGAAACACCATATATTTT. Translated: CASSQGHRGLGGNTIYF. This chain links TRBV3-1 (or the pseudogene TRBV3-2) with TRBJ1-3; 9 positions match TRBD1. The CDR3 is 17 residues long. Germline values: CDR1 LGHDT, CDR2 YNNKEL (reference sequence). Trimming at V came to 3 bases and at J to 3 bases, leaving 9 bases not matched to a gene.

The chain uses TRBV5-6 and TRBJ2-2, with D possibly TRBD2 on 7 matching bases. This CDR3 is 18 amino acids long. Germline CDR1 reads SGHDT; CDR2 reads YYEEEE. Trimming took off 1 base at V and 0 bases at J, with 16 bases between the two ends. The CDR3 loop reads CASSLNLGGLPNTGELFF. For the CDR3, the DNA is TGTGCCAGCAGCTTGAATTTGGGGGGGCTACCGAACACCGGGGAGCTGTTTTTT.

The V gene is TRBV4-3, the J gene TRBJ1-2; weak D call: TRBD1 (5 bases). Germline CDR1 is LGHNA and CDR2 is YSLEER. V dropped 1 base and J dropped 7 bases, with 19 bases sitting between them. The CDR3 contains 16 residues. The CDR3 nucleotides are TGCGCCAGCAGCCAAGGGTCCAGGGTCGGGAGGGGTGGCTACACCTTC. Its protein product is CASSQGSRVGRGGYTF.

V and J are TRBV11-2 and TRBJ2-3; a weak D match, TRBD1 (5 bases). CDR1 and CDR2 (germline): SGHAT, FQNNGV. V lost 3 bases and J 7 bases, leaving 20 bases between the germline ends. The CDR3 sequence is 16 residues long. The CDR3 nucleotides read TGTGCCAGCAGCTTCAAAAGGGGCCCTCGGTGGCATACGCAGTATTTT. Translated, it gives CASSFKRGPRWHTQYF.

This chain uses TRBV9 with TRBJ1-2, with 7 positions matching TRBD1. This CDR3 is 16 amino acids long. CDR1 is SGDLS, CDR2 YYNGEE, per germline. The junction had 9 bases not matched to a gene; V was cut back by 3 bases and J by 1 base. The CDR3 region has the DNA TGTGCCAGCAGCGGCCCCGGGACAGATTATAACTATGGCTACACCTTC. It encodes CASSGPGTDYNYGYTF.

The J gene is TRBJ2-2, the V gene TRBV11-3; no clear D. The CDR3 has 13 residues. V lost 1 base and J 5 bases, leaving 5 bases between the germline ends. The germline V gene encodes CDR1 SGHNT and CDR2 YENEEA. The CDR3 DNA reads TGTGCCAGCAGCTTAGCCCCTACCGGGGAGCTGTTTTTT. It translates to CASSLAPTGELFF.

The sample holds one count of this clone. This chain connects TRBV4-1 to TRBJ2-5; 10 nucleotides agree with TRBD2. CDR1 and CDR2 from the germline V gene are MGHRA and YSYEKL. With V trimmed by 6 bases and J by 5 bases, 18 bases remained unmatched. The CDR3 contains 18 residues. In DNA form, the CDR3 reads TGCGCCAGCAGTCCCTATCCAGGAGCGGGGGGGCGGTCGGAGACCCAGTACTTC. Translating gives CASSPYPGAGGRSETQYF.

CDR3 region: CASSVIAGVYNEQFF. DNA of the CDR3: TGTGCCAGCAGCGTAATAGCGGGGGTGTACAATGAGCAGTTCTTC. The chain combines TRBV9 with TRBJ2-1; 9 nucleotides align to TRBD2. Germline-derived CDR1 and CDR2 are SGDLS and YYNGEE. J gave up 4 bases and V 1 base, and 3 bases lay outside the gene matches. The CDR3 has 15 amino acids.

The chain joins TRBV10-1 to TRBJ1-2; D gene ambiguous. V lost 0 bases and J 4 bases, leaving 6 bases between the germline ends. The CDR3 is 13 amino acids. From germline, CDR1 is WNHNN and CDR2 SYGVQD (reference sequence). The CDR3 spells CASSESGFYGYTF. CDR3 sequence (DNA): TGCGCCAGCAGTGAGTCCGGGTTCTATGGCTACACCTTC.

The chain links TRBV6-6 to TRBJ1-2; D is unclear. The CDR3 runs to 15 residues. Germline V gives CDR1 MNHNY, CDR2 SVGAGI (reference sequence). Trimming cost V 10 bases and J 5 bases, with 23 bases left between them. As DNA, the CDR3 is TGTGCCACCTTGGAGGATTCGTGGGGTTTTTATGGCTACACCTTC. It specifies CATLEDSWGFYGYTF.